This TCR beta chain was recovered during a study of PD-L1 blockade in urothelial cancer. Trimming removed 5 bases from V and 8 bases from J; junction bases left unmatched: 8. CDR1 is LNHDA and CDR2 is SQIVND in the germline V gene (reference sequence). CDR3 length: 14 residues. Sequencing used immunoSEQ multiplex PCR; TCRdb keeps in-frame clones, though not all of them. The sample lists about 110,000 clones; about 85% were seen once. This specimen consisted of PBMCs, obtained around atezolizumab (anti-PD-L1) treatment. This clonotype originated in a man between 50 and 59 years old with urothelial cancer. The chain has TRBV19 and TRBJ1-4; TRBD1 aligns across 7 bases. The CDR3: CASSPYRGREKLFF. The CDR3 bases are TGTGCCAGTAGTCCATACAGGGGACGGGAAAAACTGTTTTTT.